This T cell receptor (beta chain) comes out of a study of T cells in Graves' hyperthyroidism and ophthalmopathy. From RNA transcripts, TCR beta CDR3 regions were amplified. HTBI primers were the set used in a first-round RT-PCR of the TCR CDR3. TCRdb fed the multiplex PCR reads into MiXCR, producing one record per CDR3 protein. The table has about 610,000 distinct CDR3 sequences, approximately 15% seen once. Exclusion of patients followed from uncontrolled infection, other autoimmune disease, pregnancy or lactation. The germline V gene has CDR1 MNHEY and CDR2 SMNVEV (reference sequence). Trimming left V 1 base short and J 1 base short, with 10 bases between. This CDR3 contains 15 residues. Turning to this clonotype: Its target is not known.

Study-wide results and limits: Ophthalmopathy cases were set apart from stable hyperthyroidism by a 13 V-J model.

The sequenced sample was blood. The origin of this receptor is a woman in her thirties or forties with Graves' ophthalmopathy. The V and J genes are TRBV27 and TRBJ1-1; tentatively, D is TRBD1 (6 bases). CDR3 amino acids: CASSLFWGQNTEAFF. For the CDR3, the DNA is TGTGCCAGCAGTTTATTCTGGGGACAGAACACTGAAGCTTTCTTT.